The 14 T cell receptor beta chains listed next were all sequenced from one sample in a study of blood T cell repertoires in COVID-19. Clones were sequenced by immunoSEQ multiplex PCR, and TCRdb holds only the in-frame ones, with some missing. The data hold almost 400,000 clones, with 88% observed a single time. Input material: PBMCs or T cells enriched from blood (not recorded which). The receptors were gathered from a woman aged 25 to 39 with acute COVID-19.

The chain has TRBV10-3 and TRBJ1-2; 8 bases are a match to TRBD1. Germline V gene sequence: CDR1 ENHRY, CDR2 SYGVKD. This CDR3 is 15 amino acids long. V trimming: 4 bases; J trimming: 5 bases; junction bases outside the gene matches: 9. The CDR3 loop reads CAISGRGQDEYGYTF. In DNA form, the CDR3 reads TGTGCCATCAGTGGACGGGGACAGGATGAATATGGCTACACCTTC.

The V and J genes are TRBV24-1 and TRBJ1-1, with 10 bases matching TRBD1. V lost 1 base to trimming and J lost 1 base; unmatched junction nucleotides: 5. CDR1 and CDR2 (germline): KGHDR, SFDVKD. There are 17 residues in the CDR3. As DNA, the CDR3 is TGTGCCACCAGTGATTTTGGGACAGGGGTAGGGAACACTGAAGCTTTCTTT. The encoded protein is CATSDFGTGVGNTEAFF.

The chain joins TRBV7-3 to TRBJ2-7; TRBD1 agrees at 7 bases. This CDR3 comprises 14 residues. In germline, CDR1 is SGHTA, CDR2 FQGTGA. V shed 5 bases and J 3 bases; nucleotides not matched to a gene: 7. The CDR3 loop is CASSPRQGSYEQYF. The CDR3 region has the DNA TGTGCCAGCAGCCCAAGACAGGGTAGCTACGAGCAGTACTTC.

The chain employs TRBV6-5 and TRBJ2-7, with 9 bases that match TRBD2. The germline V gene has CDR1 MNHEY and CDR2 SVGAGI. This CDR3 has 14 amino acids. Unmatched junction bases numbered 5, after V lost 6 bases and J lost 2 bases. The CDR3 sequence is CASRLAGVTYEQYF. DNA of the CDR3: TGTGCCAGCAGATTAGCGGGGGTAACCTACGAGCAGTACTTC.

The V and J genes are TRBV2 and TRBJ1-2, with D possibly TRBD1 on 6 matching bases. The CDR3 consists of 13 residues. V lost 5 bases and J lost 8, with 15 bases in between. Per germline, CDR1 SNHLY and CDR2 FYNNEI. CDR3 nucleotides: TGTGCCAGCAGTTTAAGACAGGTCAGCGGCTACACCTTC. This sequence encodes CASSLRQVSGYTF.

The chain recombines TRBV7-9 with TRBJ2-6; D remains unclear. Between the trimmed V and J ends, which lost 5 bases and 4 bases, there was a span of 15 bases. The CDR3 loop spans 16 amino acids. Germline V gives CDR1 SEHNR, CDR2 FQNEAQ (reference sequence). CDR3 amino acids: CASSLMTSSGANVLTF. DNA of the CDR3: TGTGCCAGCAGCCTAATGACATCCTCCGGGGCCAACGTCCTGACTTTC. Filled out from reference TRBV7-9 and TRBJ2-6, the complete variable domain reads DTGVSQNPRHKITKRGQNVTFRCDPISEHNRLYWYRQTLGQGPEFLTYFQNEAQLEKSRLLSDRFSAERPKGSFSTLEIQRTEQGDSAMYLCASSLMTSSGANVLTFGAGSRLTVL.

CDR3 in DNA: TGTGCCAGCAGTTACTCGCCACAGGGGGTTCCCTATGGCTACACCTTC. This sequence encodes CASSYSPQGVPYGYTF. The V and J genes are TRBV6-5 and TRBJ1-2; 8 nucleotides align to TRBD1. Trimming cost V 0 bases and J 4 bases; bases outside gene matches: 7. The CDR3 extends over 16 amino acids. From germline, CDR1 is MNHEY and CDR2 SVGAGI.

The chain links TRBV19 to TRBJ1-5, with D possibly matching TRBD1 (6 bases). The germline CDR1 and CDR2 sequences are LNHDA and SQIVND (reference sequence). V lost 7 bases and J 2 bases, leaving 15 bases between the germline ends. The CDR3 length is 15 residues. The CDR3 here is CASMSGTLGNQPQHF. The CDR3 DNA follows: TGTGCCAGTATGTCCGGGACATTAGGCAATCAGCCCCAGCATTTT. Full variable domain (rest looked up from reference TRBV19 and TRBJ1-5): DGGITQSPKYLFRKEGQNVTLSCEQNLNHDAMYWYRQDPGQGLRLIYYSQIVNDFQKGDIAEGYSVSREKKESFPLTVTSAQKNPTAFYLCASMSGTLGNQPQHFGDGTRLSIL.

This chain links TRBV6-2 or TRBV6-3 with TRBJ2-7; D is ambiguous. Germline CDR1 reads MNHEY; CDR2 reads SVGEGT. The CDR3 runs 14 residues. The V gene lost 4 bases and the J gene lost 0 bases, with 10 bases spanning the gap. CDR3 sequence reads: CASSSSRVSYEQYF. DNA for the CDR3: TGTGCCAGCAGTTCGTCACGGGTCTCCTACGAGCAGTACTTC.

The chain uses TRBV7-2 and TRBJ2-7; the match to TRBD1 covers 8 bases. Germline V CDR1 and CDR2: SGHTA, FQGNSA. The CDR3 is 14 amino acids. V lost 0 bases, J lost 2 bases, and 0 bases stayed unmatched. The CDR3 loop is CASSLAGQAYEQYF. The CDR3 region has the DNA TGTGCCAGCAGCTTAGCGGGACAGGCCTACGAGCAGTACTTC.

The J gene is TRBJ1-1, the V gene TRBV30; the match to TRBD1 covers 7 bases. Trimming at V came to 3 bases and at J to 8 bases, leaving 12 bases not matched to a gene. CDR1 and CDR2 (germline): GTSNPN, SVGIG (reference sequence). This CDR3 is built from 14 residues. The CDR3 loop is CAWSGYRQGTEAFF. CDR3 DNA sequence: TGTGCCTGGAGCGGCTACCGACAGGGAACCGAAGCTTTCTTT.

The gene calls are TRBV19 and TRBJ2-6; D is possibly TRBD1 (5 bases). The germline CDR1 and CDR2 sequences are LNHDA and SQIVND (reference sequence). Trimming took off 2 bases at V and 1 base at J, with 9 bases between the two ends. The CDR3 runs to 16 residues. The DNA for the CDR3 is TGTGCCAGTAGTATACTCCAGGGTTCTGGGGCCAACGTCCTGACTTTC. It is translated as CASSILQGSGANVLTF.

The CDR3 DNA reads TGTGCCAGTAGTGATCATACAGGGACGGTTCTGTCGGTATATGGCTACACCTTC. Protein sequence: CASSDHTGTVLSVYGYTF. The V gene is TRBV19, the J gene TRBJ1-2; D perhaps matches TRBD1 (6 bases). Deletions cut 5 bases from V and 5 bases from J, with 27 bases between. Looked up from germline, CDR1 is LNHDA and CDR2 is SQIVND (reference sequence). This CDR3 comprises 18 residues.

The rearrangement joins TRBV5-1 to TRBJ2-2, with 9 bases lining up with TRBD1. CDR3 length: 18 residues. Germline CDR1 reads SGHRS; CDR2 reads YFSETQ. J lost 2 bases, V lost 4 bases, and 12 bases had no gene match. The CDR3, as DNA: TGCGCCAGCAGCACCTCGCCGGGACAGGGTTTCAACACCGGGGAGCTGTTTTTT. This gives the protein CASSTSPGQGFNTGELFF.